This T cell receptor beta chain was recovered during a study of blood T cells in healthy people across ages. There are many counts of this clonotype. At one end the junction does not follow the germline gene, possibly because of a read error. The CDR3 contains 13 residues. Germline V gives CDR1 DFQATT, CDR2 SNEGSKA (reference sequence). It was with a sample-barcoded 5' primer and a J-beta primer mix that a second PCR of roughly 6 to 12 cycles was run. TCRdb reprocessed the 5' RACE reads via MiXCR and lists one record per CDR3 protein. The sample yields about 640,000 distinct CDR3 sequences, approximately 30% seen once.

The material sequenced was blood. The sequence was obtained from a woman aged 80 or over in good health. The V call is TRBV20-1, the J call TRBJ2-5; unclear D gene. CDR3: CSARDALVGTQYF. Written as DNA, the CDR3 is TGCAGTGCTCGAGACGCTCTCGTAGGGACCCAGTACTTC.